Following are 30 T cell receptor beta chains from one sample sequenced in a study of shared clonotypes between healthy human individuals. Clones were read by immunoSEQ multiplex PCR, and TCRdb kept only the in-frame ones, dropping some. This table has over 850,000 clones, roughly 74% appearing once. Sequences were obtained from memory CD4+ T cells from PBMCs. Subset given: CD45RA-negative fraction. All receptors derive from a man between 18 and 29 years old in good health. Some clones in this sample may be carry-over from other donors' samples.

The rearrangement links TRBV19 to TRBJ1-2; D is possibly TRBD1 (6 bases). This CDR3 spans 14 amino acids. V shed 1 base and J shed 2 bases, with 8 bases lying between them. Germline loops: CDR1 LNHDA, CDR2 SQIVND (reference sequence). DNA of the CDR3: TGTGCCAGTAGTATAGGGACAGACAACTATGGCTACACCTTC. Its protein product is CASSIGTDNYGYTF.

The chain links TRBV7-2 to TRBJ1-5, with a possible D match to TRBD1 (5 bases). Trimming removed 4 bases at V and 5 bases at J, with 18 bases between. Per the germline V gene, CDR1 is SGHTA and CDR2 is FQGNSA. The CDR3 loop spans 16 amino acids. The CDR3 nucleotides are TGTGCCAGCAGCTCACATCAAGGGGTGGTGGATCAGCCCCAGCATTTT. It specifies CASSSHQGVVDQPQHF. The full variable domain, rest sourced from reference TRBV7-2 and TRBJ1-5, is GAGVSQSPSNKVTEKGKDVELRCDPISGHTALYWYRQSLGQGLEFLIYFQGNSAPDKSGLPSDRFSAERTGGSVSTLTIQRTQQEDSAVYLCASSSHQGVVDQPQHFGDGTRLSIL.

The V and J genes are TRBV5-1 and TRBJ1-1; the D gene is possibly TRBD1 (5 bases). Germline CDR1 is SGHRS and CDR2 is YFSETQ. The CDR3 extends over 15 amino acids. V dropped 1 base and J dropped 5 bases, with 15 bases sitting between them. CDR3: CASSLLGDSGTEAFF. Here the CDR3 DNA reads TGCGCCAGCAGCTTGTTGGGGGACTCCGGGACTGAAGCTTTCTTT.

This clone was seen a handful of times. The chain joins TRBV7-9 to TRBJ1-1; D remains unclear. The germline V and J ends were trimmed by 3 bases and 1 base, with 9 bases remaining between them. The CDR3 length is 14 residues. CDR1 and CDR2 from the germline V gene are SEHNR and FQNEAQ (reference sequence). CDR3 residues: CASSFDSANTEAFF. CDR3 sequence (DNA): TGTGCCAGCAGCTTTGATTCCGCGAACACTGAAGCTTTCTTT.

The CDR3 coding sequence is TGTGCCAGCAGGCGATCCGGGACTAGCGGGAGTTTCGCAGATACGCAGTATTTT. Protein: CASRRSGTSGSFADTQYF. This chain uses TRBV9 with TRBJ2-3; 14 nucleotides line up with TRBD2. Per the germline V gene, CDR1 is SGDLS and CDR2 is YYNGEE. V lost 5 bases, J lost 4 bases, and 12 bases stayed unmatched. The CDR3 is 18 amino acids. Looking up the rest from reference TRBV9 and TRBJ2-3 gives the full variable domain: DSGVTQTPKHLITATGQRVTLRCSPRSGDLSVYWYQQSLDQGLQFLIQYYNGEERAKGNILERFSAQQFPDLHSELNLSSLELGDSALYFCASRRSGTSGSFADTQYFGPGTRLTVL.

This clone occurred once. J is TRBJ1-1 and V is TRBV5-1; 7 bases fit TRBD1. The CDR3 runs 14 residues. V was pared by 4 bases and J by 2 bases, with 5 bases of the junction left unmatched. CDR1 and CDR2 from the germline V gene are SGHRS and YFSETQ. The CDR3 region is CASSRDSSNTEAFF. The CDR3 DNA sequence: TGCGCCAGCAGCCGGGACAGTTCCAACACTGAAGCTTTCTTT.

V is TRBV2 and J is TRBJ2-2; 12 bases are shared with TRBD2. Trimming at V came to 5 bases and at J to 4 bases, leaving 5 bases not matched to a gene. Germline loops: CDR1 SNHLY, CDR2 FYNNEI. This CDR3 comprises 16 residues. This CDR3 reads CASSLTSGRVTGELFF. As DNA, the CDR3 is TGTGCCAGCAGTTTGACTAGCGGGAGAGTCACCGGGGAGCTGTTTTTT.

This rearrangement joins TRBV6-9 to TRBJ2-7; 7 bases are a match to TRBD2. Germline-derived CDR1 and CDR2 are MNHGY and SVAAGI. J was trimmed by 0 bases and V by 8 bases; bases with no gene match: 7. This CDR3 has 14 amino acids. The CDR3 DNA follows: TGTGCCAGCCAAACCCGGGACTACTCCTACGAGCAGTACTTC. It translates to CASQTRDYSYEQYF.

The chain is built from TRBV6-1 and TRBJ1-1; no definite D call. Trimming stripped 2 bases from V and 4 bases from J, with 11 bases between. The germline CDR1 and CDR2 sequences are MNHNS and SASEGT. CDR3 length equals 14 residues. The CDR3 loop is CASSERVGGTEAFF. The CDR3 nucleotides are TGTGCCAGCAGTGAACGTGTGGGAGGCACTGAAGCTTTCTTT.

The chain links TRBV4-2 to TRBJ1-1; no definite D call. Germline CDR1 LGHNA, CDR2 YNFKEQ. The CDR3 spans 12 residues. Trimming removed 1 base from V and 8 bases from J, with 8 bases in between. The CDR3 loop is CASSQGGREAFF. In DNA, the CDR3 is TGTGCCAGCAGCCAAGGAGGCAGGGAAGCTTTCTTT.

Details on this clone: The same CDR3 also results from other DNA sequences found in this sample. J is TRBJ2-5 and V is TRBV9; TRBD2 aligns across 9 bases. Looked up from germline, CDR1 is SGDLS and CDR2 is YYNGEE. This CDR3 region has 15 residues. V was clipped by 2 bases and J by 2 bases; unmatched bases: 4. CDR3 nucleotides: TGTGCCAGCAGCGTCACTAGCGGGCGGCAAGAGACCCAGTACTTC. This codes for CASSVTSGRQETQYF.

The chain uses TRBV7-8 and TRBJ1-2; possible D gene TRBD1, 6 bases. Trimming took 1 base from V and 11 from J, leaving 11 bases between them. CDR3 length: 12 amino acids. Germline V gene lookup returns CDR1 SGHVS and CDR2 FQNEAQ. The CDR3 region has the DNA TGTGCCAGCAGCTTAGGGGAACAGGGTTACACCTTC. It specifies CASSLGEQGYTF. The variable domain in full, with the rest retrieved from reference TRBV7-8 and TRBJ1-2, is GAGVSQSPRYKVAKRGQDVALRCDPISGHVSLFWYQQALGQGPEFLTYFQNEAQLDKSGLPSDRFFAERPEGSVSTLKIQRTQQEDSAVYLCASSLGEQGYTFGSGTRLTVV.

This chain links TRBV30 with TRBJ1-2; 9 bases are shared with TRBD1. CDR3 length equals 15 residues. The V segment lost 8 bases and the J segment 4 bases; nucleotides outside the gene matches: 14. CDR1 and CDR2 (germline): GTSNPN, SVGIG (reference sequence). The CDR3, as DNA: TGTGCCCGAAAAGAGGGACAGGGTGAGGTCTATGGCTACACCTTC. Translation gives CARKEGQGEVYGYTF.

The CDR3 region is CASSFYYPGPRGKDYGYTF. The CDR3 region has the DNA TGTGCCAGCAGCTTTTACTATCCGGGACCCAGGGGCAAGGACTATGGCTACACCTTC. The V and J genes are TRBV5-6 and TRBJ1-2; a possible D gene is TRBD1 (6 bases). V was clipped by 2 bases and J by 3 bases, with 26 bases between them. The CDR3 extends over 19 amino acids. Germline values: CDR1 SGHDT, CDR2 YYEEEE.

V usage is TRBV14 and J usage is TRBJ2-7; TRBD1 or TRBD2 may be the D gene (6 bases each). From germline, CDR1 is SGHDN and CDR2 FVKESK. This CDR3 has 12 residues. Trimming stripped 0 bases from V and 9 bases from J, with 9 bases between. The CDR3 region is CASSQDSGAQYF. The CDR3 nucleotides read TGTGCCAGCAGCCAAGATTCGGGGGCGCAGTACTTC.

The rearrangement joins TRBV27 to TRBJ2-7, with 9 bases aligning to TRBD1. V lost 3 bases, J lost 4 bases, and 7 bases stayed unmatched. Germline values: CDR1 MNHEY, CDR2 SMNVEV (reference sequence). The CDR3 sequence is 15 residues long. This CDR3 reads CASSFPWDRDYEQYF. The CDR3 coding sequence is TGTGCCAGCAGTTTCCCCTGGGACAGGGATTACGAGCAGTACTTC.

The chain employs TRBV7-9 and TRBJ1-2; 9 bases fit TRBD1. The junction had 6 bases not matched to a gene; V was cut back by 5 bases and J by 5 bases. There are 14 residues in the CDR3. Germline V gene data show CDR1 as SEHNR and CDR2 as FQNEAQ (reference sequence). The CDR3 DNA reads TGTGCCAGCAGCCCGGGACAGGGAGTATATGGCTACACCTTC. It yields the protein CASSPGQGVYGYTF. The full variable domain, rest sourced from reference TRBV7-9 and TRBJ1-2, is DTGVSQNPRHKITKRGQNVTFRCDPISEHNRLYWYRQTLGQGPEFLTYFQNEAQLEKSRLLSDRFSAERPKGSFSTLEIQRTEQGDSAMYLCASSPGQGVYGYTFGSGTRLTVV.

As to this clone: The same CDR3 arises from other DNA sequences in this sample as well. The chain employs TRBV5-1 and TRBJ2-5; D gene ambiguous. The CDR3 length is 12 residues. Germline CDR1 is SGHRS and CDR2 is YFSETQ. The V end was cut by 4 bases, the J end by 2 bases, with 6 bases between. Written as DNA, the CDR3 is TGCGCCAGCAGCACAGATCAAGAGACCCAGTACTTC. Amino acids: CASSTDQETQYF.

This clone has a handful of counts. The V call is TRBV7-8, the J call TRBJ2-7; D ambiguous. V was clipped by 6 bases and J by 6 bases, with 12 bases between them. Looked up from germline, CDR1 is SGHVS and CDR2 is FQNEAQ. The CDR3 loop spans 12 amino acids. Here the CDR3 DNA reads TGTGCCAGCAGTATTACGCGGTCCGAGCAGTACTTC. Its protein product is CASSITRSEQYF.

The genes are TRBV29-1 and TRBJ2-2, with D perhaps matching TRBD1 or TRBD2 (5 bases each). The CDR3 covers 13 residues. V was clipped by 5 bases and J by 8 bases, with 15 bases between them. Per the germline V gene, CDR1 is SQVTM and CDR2 is ANQGSEA. Here the CDR3 reads CSVRGAPQGELFF. The CDR3 nucleotides are TGCAGCGTTAGGGGAGCACCTCAGGGGGAGCTGTTTTTT.

V is TRBV28 and J is TRBJ2-5; possibly TRBD1 or TRBD2 for D (6 bases each). The V end was cut by 5 bases, the J end by 5 bases, with 18 bases between. Germline V gene lookup returns CDR1 MDHEN and CDR2 SYDVKM. CDR3 length equals 15 residues. CDR3 in DNA: TGTGCCAGCAGTGCCAGGAGGGGCCAGGGGGAGACCCAGTACTTC. Amino acids: CASSARRGQGETQYF. The variable domain in full, completed from reference TRBV28 and TRBJ2-5, reads DVKVTQSSRYLVKRTGEKVFLECVQDMDHENMFWYRQDPGLGLRLIYFSYDVKMKEKGDIPEGYSVSREKKERFSLILESASTNQTSMYLCASSARRGQGETQYFGPGTRLLVL.

This chain links TRBV4-2 with TRBJ2-1, with 8 bases aligning to TRBD1. This CDR3 has 16 amino acids. The germline gives CDR1 LGHNA, CDR2 YNFKEQ. Trimming removed 0 bases from V and 9 bases from J; junction bases left unmatched: 10. CDR3 bases: TGTGCCAGCAGCCAAGATTTCGACAGGGGACCGGGTGAGCAGTTCTTC. Translation gives CASSQDFDRGPGEQFF.

This clone was detected once. The chain employs TRBV5-1 and TRBJ2-3; 14 bases agree with TRBD2. Unmatched junction bases numbered 2, after V lost 7 bases and J lost 4 bases. The germline CDR1 and CDR2 sequences are SGHRS and YFSETQ. CDR3 size: 14 residues. The CDR3 region has the DNA TGCGCCAGCGGGACTAGCGGGAGCCCAGATACGCAGTATTTT. It is translated as CASGTSGSPDTQYF.

The chain is built from TRBV6-1 and TRBJ1-2; no firm D call. CDR3 length: 16 residues. The germline CDR1 and CDR2 sequences are MNHNS and SASEGT. Trimming pared 1 base from V and 0 bases from J, leaving 12 bases between. The DNA of the CDR3 is TGTGCCAGCAGTGAAGGGGGAACGGTAGCTAACTATGGCTACACCTTC. This sequence encodes CASSEGGTVANYGYTF.

V and J are TRBV6-5 and TRBJ2-7, with 12 positions matching TRBD2. The CDR3 contains 14 residues. V lost 5 bases, J lost 6 bases, and 5 bases stayed unmatched. The germline gives CDR1 MNHEY, CDR2 SVGAGI. CDR3 nucleotide sequence: TGTGCCAGCAGTCGACTAGCGGGAGCTCGCGAGCAGTACTTC. Protein product: CASSRLAGAREQYF.

This rearrangement joins TRBV7-8 to TRBJ1-1; 7 bases align to TRBD1. Germline lookup yields CDR1 SGHVS and CDR2 FQNEAQ. This CDR3 has 14 residues. V lost 4 bases to trimming and J lost 7 bases; unmatched junction nucleotides: 9. The CDR3: CASSSYRGTDEAFF. CDR3 in DNA: TGTGCCAGCAGCTCCTACAGGGGTACCGATGAAGCTTTCTTT. The variable domain in full, completed from reference TRBV7-8 and TRBJ1-1, reads GAGVSQSPRYKVAKRGQDVALRCDPISGHVSLFWYQQALGQGPEFLTYFQNEAQLDKSGLPSDRFFAERPEGSVSTLKIQRTQQEDSAVYLCASSSYRGTDEAFFGQGTRLTVV.

V and J are TRBV29-1 and TRBJ2-1, with 8 bases fitting TRBD1. The V gene's germline CDR1 is SQVTM and CDR2 ANQGSEA. Trimming at V came to 3 bases and at J to 3 bases, leaving 10 bases not matched to a gene. The length of the CDR3 is 16 residues. The CDR3 loop is CSVEVRTGKDYNEQFF. For the CDR3, the DNA is TGCAGCGTTGAGGTCCGGACAGGGAAGGACTACAATGAGCAGTTCTTC.

The table lists this clone with a few counts. The CDR3 is CASSTLVDRGQETQYF. The CDR3 DNA is TGTGCCAGCAGTACCTTAGTTGATCGGGGCCAAGAGACCCAGTACTTC. The chain has TRBV28 and TRBJ2-5, with D tentatively TRBD2 (5 bases). CDR3 length: 16 residues. Per germline, CDR1 MDHEN and CDR2 SYDVKM. Trimming took 5 bases from V and 1 from J, leaving 17 bases between them.

This chain connects TRBV7-9 to TRBJ2-7; 8 positions agree with TRBD1. Germline V gene data show CDR1 as SEHNR and CDR2 as FQNEAQ (reference sequence). The CDR3 loop spans 14 amino acids. V lost 4 bases to trimming and J lost 3 bases; unmatched junction nucleotides: 5. CDR3 loop: CASSYGTGNYEQYF. As DNA, the CDR3 is TGTGCCAGCAGCTATGGGACAGGTAACTACGAGCAGTACTTC.

This clone was counted at least ten times. The chain recombines TRBV5-4 with TRBJ2-7, with D tentatively TRBD1 (6 bases). The germline CDR1 and CDR2 sequences are SGHNT and YYREEE (reference sequence). The length of the CDR3 is 12 residues. V lost 2 bases, J lost 4 bases, and 7 bases lay in between. The CDR3 protein is CASSLQGYEQYF. Here the CDR3 DNA reads TGTGCCAGCAGCTTACAGGGTTACGAGCAGTACTTC.